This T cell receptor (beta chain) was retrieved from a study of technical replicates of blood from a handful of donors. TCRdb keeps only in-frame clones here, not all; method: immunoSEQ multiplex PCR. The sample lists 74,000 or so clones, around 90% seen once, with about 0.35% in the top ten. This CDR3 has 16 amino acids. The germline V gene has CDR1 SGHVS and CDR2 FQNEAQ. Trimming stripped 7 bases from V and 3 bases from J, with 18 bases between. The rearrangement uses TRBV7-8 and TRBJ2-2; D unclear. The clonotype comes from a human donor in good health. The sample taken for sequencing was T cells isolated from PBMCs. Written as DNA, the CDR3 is TGTGCCAGCACCCTAGGCCCGCTATTGGACACCGGGGAGCTGTTTTTT. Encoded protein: CASTLGPLLDTGELFF.